This T cell receptor (beta chain) stems from a study of neurological immune-mediated disorders. This clonotype was detected many times. MiXCR, applied by TCRdb to the 5' RACE reads, yields one record per CDR3 protein. The table has roughly 59,000 distinct CDR3 sequences, over 4% seen once; the top ten hold roughly 5.7%. CDR3 length equals 11 residues. CDR1 and CDR2 (germline): MNHNS, SASEGT. Unmatched junction bases numbered 5, after V lost 6 bases and J lost 12 bases. The V gene is TRBV6-1, the J gene TRBJ2-1; TRBD1 aligns across 7 bases. The specimen was PBMCs. This TCR was recovered from a human donor with multiple sclerosis. The donor label of this sample is uncertain. The CDR3, as DNA: TGTGCCAGCAGGACGGACAGGACGCAGTTCTTC. Translated, it gives CASRTDRTQFF.